This TCR beta chain was identified in a study of regulatory dendritic cells for organ transplantation. The data were produced by immunoSEQ multiplex PCR, yet TCRdb's version contains in-frame clones alone and is incomplete. The sample carries around 4,000 clones, about 76% recorded once. The CDR3 sequence is 18 residues long. Per germline, CDR1 LGHNA and CDR2 YSLEER. Deletions cut 5 bases from V and 4 bases from J, with 26 bases between. A note on this clone: Its target is not known.

Study-wide results and caveats: Mature dendritic cells appeared to drive more memory CD8+ clonal expansion than regulatory ones.

Sorted subsets were CFSE-labeled and cultured roughly 5 days with allogeneic dendritic cells. CD4+ or CD8+ T cells were sorted as naive CD45RA+ or memory CD45RO+. The TCR comes from a human donor in good health. J is TRBJ1-1 and V is TRBV4-3; a possible D gene is TRBD1 (5 bases). The sequenced material came from memory CD8+ T cells from blood cultured with dendritic cells. Noted subset: CD45RO+ memory T cells. This chain's CDR3 is CASSDKGRRCGGCTEAFF. CDR3 in DNA: TGCGCCAGCAGCGACAAGGGCCGGCGTTGCGGGGGGTGCACTGAAGCTTTCTTT.